Listed below are T cell receptor beta chains from one sample, sequenced in a study of blood T cell repertoires in COVID-19. Sequencing used immunoSEQ multiplex PCR; TCRdb keeps in-frame clones, though not all of them. The data show a few hundred thousand clones, 70% to 90% seen once. The sequencing sample was made of PBMCs or T cells enriched from blood (not recorded which). The receptors were sampled from a woman aged 25 to 39 who had recovered from COVID-19. Both conserved end residues are part of each CDR3. Each record gives: V gene, clone size, CDR3 length, D gene, J gene, CDR3 DNA, CDR3 protein. D genes are given only for firm matches. Where a row states a size, it is once, few, many or the class of an expanded clone; other rows omit it.

V gene: TRBV5-6
clone size: -
CDR3 length: 16
D gene: -
J gene: TRBJ1-6
CDR3 DNA: TGTGCCAGCAGCCATGGACGGGGGGCGTATAATTCACCCCTCCACTTT
CDR3 protein: CASSHGRGAYNSPLHF

V gene: TRBV28
clone size: -
CDR3 length: 14
D gene: TRBD2
J gene: TRBJ2-7
CDR3 DNA: TGTGCCAGCGGCTGGACTAGCGGGAGGTACGAGCAGTACTTC
CDR3 protein: CASGWTSGRYEQYF

V gene: TRBV7-9
clone size: -
CDR3 length: 15
D gene: TRBD1
J gene: TRBJ2-1
CDR3 DNA: TGTGCCAGCAGCTCGGCCGGGACAGGGGTCGCCGAGCAGTTCTTC
CDR3 protein: CASSSAGTGVAEQFF

V gene: TRBV25-1
clone size: few
CDR3 length: 18
D gene: TRBD1
J gene: TRBJ1-5
CDR3 DNA: TGTGCCAGCAGTGAACCCCCTGGGACAGATTATAGCAATCAGCCCCAGCATTTT
CDR3 protein: CASSEPPGTDYSNQPQHF

V gene: TRBV7-3
clone size: -
CDR3 length: 14
D gene: TRBD1
J gene: TRBJ2-2
CDR3 DNA: TGTGCCAGCAGCTTAAGTCAGGGGGCCGGGGAGCTGTTTTTT
CDR3 protein: CASSLSQGAGELFF

V gene: TRBV11-2
clone size: -
CDR3 length: 13
D gene: -
J gene: TRBJ2-1
CDR3 DNA: TGTGCCAGCAGTCTCGTTCCCTACAATGAGCAGTTCTTC
CDR3 protein: CASSLVPYNEQFF

V gene: TRBV10-3
clone size: -
CDR3 length: 14
D gene: TRBD1
J gene: TRBJ1-5
CDR3 DNA: TGTGCCATCAGGGGACAGGGAACCAATCAGCCCCAGCATTTT
CDR3 protein: CAIRGQGTNQPQHF

V gene: TRBV18
clone size: few
CDR3 length: 15
D gene: TRBD1
J gene: TRBJ1-5
CDR3 DNA: TGTGCCAGCTCACCCTCGACAGGGTCCGGTCAGCCCCAGCATTTT
CDR3 protein: CASSPSTGSGQPQHF

V gene: TRBV5-5
clone size: once
CDR3 length: 15
D gene: TRBD1
J gene: TRBJ1-5
CDR3 DNA: TGTGCCAGCAGCTTGGTGACAGGGCCTAATCAGCCCCAGCATTTT
CDR3 protein: CASSLVTGPNQPQHF

V gene: TRBV30
clone size: -
CDR3 length: 15
D gene: TRBD2
J gene: TRBJ2-1
CDR3 DNA: TGTGCCTGGAGTATCGGGACTAGCGGTTACAATGAGCAGTTCTTC
CDR3 protein: CAWSIGTSGYNEQFF

V gene: TRBV7-9
clone size: once
CDR3 length: 17
D gene: TRBD1
J gene: TRBJ1-5
CDR3 DNA: TGTGCCAGCAGCTTAGTTAGTGGACAGGATAGCAATCAGCCCCAGCATTTT
CDR3 protein: CASSLVSGQDSNQPQHF

V gene: TRBV7-7
clone size: -
CDR3 length: 13
D gene: -
J gene: TRBJ2-1
CDR3 DNA: TGTGCCAGCAGCTTGAACGGGGGTTCGGAACAGTTCTTC
CDR3 protein: CASSLNGGSEQFF

V gene: TRBV19
clone size: -
CDR3 length: 14
D gene: TRBD2
J gene: TRBJ2-7
CDR3 DNA: TGTGCCAGTAGTCCAGCGGGGTACTCCTACGAGCAGTACTTC
CDR3 protein: CASSPAGYSYEQYF

V gene: TRBV27
clone size: -
CDR3 length: 17
D gene: TRBD1
J gene: TRBJ1-2
CDR3 DNA: TGTGCCAGCAGTTATACCGGGACAGGGCCCTATGGCTATGGCTACACCTTC
CDR3 protein: CASSYTGTGPYGYGYTF

V gene: TRBV2
clone size: -
CDR3 length: 16
D gene: -
J gene: TRBJ2-3
CDR3 DNA: TGTGCCAGCAGGGGCGTGGGTATTCAGGCGGGAGATACGCAGTATTTT
CDR3 protein: CASRGVGIQAGDTQYF

V gene: TRBV28
clone size: -
CDR3 length: 13
D gene: TRBD1
J gene: TRBJ1-2
CDR3 DNA: TGTGCCAGCCTCGGGACAGGGGGCTTTAGCTACACCTTC
CDR3 protein: CASLGTGGFSYTF

V gene: TRBV5-6
clone size: once
CDR3 length: 14
D gene: TRBD1
J gene: TRBJ2-7
CDR3 DNA: TGTGCCAGCAGCTGGGGACAGGAACTGTACGAGCAGTACTTC
CDR3 protein: CASSWGQELYEQYF

V gene: TRBV11-2
clone size: few
CDR3 length: 11
D gene: -
J gene: TRBJ1-1
CDR3 DNA: TGTGCCAGCAGCTCTAGTGCCGAAGCTTTCTTT
CDR3 protein: CASSSSAEAFF

V gene: TRBV7-2
clone size: -
CDR3 length: 17
D gene: TRBD1
J gene: TRBJ2-1
CDR3 DNA: TGTGCCAGCAGCACCCGACCTCCGGGACAGGGGGGCAATGAGCAGTTCTTC
CDR3 protein: CASSTRPPGQGGNEQFF

V gene: TRBV28
clone size: once
CDR3 length: 15
D gene: TRBD1
J gene: TRBJ1-4
CDR3 DNA: TGTGCCAGCAGTTTTCAGGACAGGGGTAATGAAAAACTGTTTTTT
CDR3 protein: CASSFQDRGNEKLFF

V gene: TRBV2
clone size: -
CDR3 length: 16
D gene: -
J gene: TRBJ2-7
CDR3 DNA: TGTGCCAGCAGTGAAGCGGCTTTCCGGGTCACCTACGAGCAGTACTTC
CDR3 protein: CASSEAAFRVTYEQYF

V gene: TRBV4-1
clone size: few
CDR3 length: 16
D gene: -
J gene: TRBJ2-2
CDR3 DNA: TGCGCCAGCAGCCAAGGGGGCAGGGCCGTCGACGGGGAGCTGTTTTTT
CDR3 protein: CASSQGGRAVDGELFF

V gene: TRBV9
clone size: -
CDR3 length: 18
D gene: -
J gene: TRBJ2-7
CDR3 DNA: TGTGCCAGCAGCCTCCACCCGGGGAGCGGGCCAAGCTCCTACGAGCAGTACTTC
CDR3 protein: CASSLHPGSGPSSYEQYF

V gene: TRBV10-1
clone size: -
CDR3 length: 17
D gene: TRBD1
J gene: TRBJ1-2
CDR3 DNA: TGCGCCAGCAGTGAGTCGATTGCAGGGGGAAACGTGGTCGGCTACACCTTC
CDR3 protein: CASSESIAGGNVVGYTF

V gene: TRBV28
clone size: -
CDR3 length: 15
D gene: -
J gene: TRBJ1-2
CDR3 DNA: TGTGCCAGCAGTCCCACAGGGCCCTGGGACTATGGCTACACCTTC
CDR3 protein: CASSPTGPWDYGYTF

V gene: TRBV18
clone size: -
CDR3 length: 14
D gene: -
J gene: TRBJ1-2
CDR3 DNA: TGTGCCAGCTCACCACAAGAGGGCTCCTATGGCTACACCTTC
CDR3 protein: CASSPQEGSYGYTF

V gene: TRBV7-2
clone size: -
CDR3 length: 14
D gene: -
J gene: TRBJ2-3
CDR3 DNA: TGTGCCAGCAGCCCCGGGATCAACACAGATACGCAGTATTTT
CDR3 protein: CASSPGINTDTQYF

V gene: TRBV5-1
clone size: few
CDR3 length: 17
D gene: -
J gene: TRBJ1-4
CDR3 DNA: TGCGCCAGCAGGTCGCTCAGGGGCGGGTCAACTAATGAAAAACTGTTTTTT
CDR3 protein: CASRSLRGGSTNEKLFF

V gene: TRBV18
clone size: -
CDR3 length: 16
D gene: TRBD2
J gene: TRBJ2-7
CDR3 DNA: TGTGCCAGCTCACCTTGGACTAGCGGCTACTCCTACGAGCAGTACTTC
CDR3 protein: CASSPWTSGYSYEQYF

V gene: TRBV27
clone size: -
CDR3 length: 14
D gene: TRBD1
J gene: TRBJ1-4
CDR3 DNA: TGTGCCAGCAGCCTGACAGGGGGCCGTGAAAAACTGTTTTTT
CDR3 protein: CASSLTGGREKLFF

V gene: TRBV6-6
clone size: -
CDR3 length: 14
D gene: -
J gene: TRBJ2-5
CDR3 DNA: TGTGCCAGCAGTTACTCGACCGGGGGTGAGACCCAGTACTTC
CDR3 protein: CASSYSTGGETQYF

V gene: TRBV2
clone size: many
CDR3 length: 15
D gene: -
J gene: TRBJ1-2
CDR3 DNA: TGTGCCAGCAGTGAAGCAGCAGTACAGCTCTATGGCTACACCTTC
CDR3 protein: CASSEAAVQLYGYTF

V gene: TRBV24-1
clone size: -
CDR3 length: 14
D gene: TRBD1
J gene: TRBJ2-2
CDR3 DNA: TGTGCCACCACAGGGGGAGTGTACACCGGGGAGCTGTTTTTT
CDR3 protein: CATTGGVYTGELFF

V gene: TRBV19
clone size: few
CDR3 length: 13
D gene: -
J gene: TRBJ2-1
CDR3 DNA: TGTGCCAGTAGTGCCTCCGGGGGCAATGAGCAGTTCTTC
CDR3 protein: CASSASGGNEQFF

V gene: TRBV3-1/TRBV3-2
clone size: -
CDR3 length: 18
D gene: TRBD2
J gene: TRBJ2-4
CDR3 DNA: TGTGCCAGCAGCCAGGGGGGGCTAGCTAGCGGGAACGTAAACATTCAGTACTTC
CDR3 protein: CASSQGGLASGNVNIQYF

V gene: TRBV7-9
clone size: -
CDR3 length: 15
D gene: TRBD2
J gene: TRBJ2-5
CDR3 DNA: TGTGCCAGCAGCCCGAGCGGGAGCCGCCAAGAGACCCAGTACTTC
CDR3 protein: CASSPSGSRQETQYF

V gene: TRBV2
clone size: -
CDR3 length: 14
D gene: TRBD1
J gene: TRBJ1-2
CDR3 DNA: TGTGCCATAAGGGTACAGGGGGTTTTTTATGGCTACACCTTC
CDR3 protein: CAIRVQGVFYGYTF

V gene: TRBV20-1
clone size: -
CDR3 length: 11
D gene: -
J gene: TRBJ1-1
CDR3 DNA: TGCAGTGCTAGACAGAACACTGAAGCTTTCTTT
CDR3 protein: CSARQNTEAFF

V gene: TRBV7-3
clone size: few
CDR3 length: 18
D gene: TRBD1
J gene: TRBJ1-5
CDR3 DNA: TGTGCCAGCAGCTTAACGGGACAGACAACGGGGCTAAATCAGCCCCAGCATTTT
CDR3 protein: CASSLTGQTTGLNQPQHF

V gene: TRBV28
clone size: -
CDR3 length: 15
D gene: TRBD1
J gene: TRBJ1-5
CDR3 DNA: TGTGCCAGCAAAGGGACAGTGGTCGACAATCAGCCCCAGCATTTT
CDR3 protein: CASKGTVVDNQPQHF

V gene: TRBV5-1
clone size: few
CDR3 length: 16
D gene: -
J gene: TRBJ2-4
CDR3 DNA: TGCGCCACCAGCTCCGGGTCCGGAGGAGGCAAAAACATTCAGTACTTC
CDR3 protein: CATSSGSGGGKNIQYF

V gene: TRBV2
clone size: -
CDR3 length: 16
D gene: -
J gene: TRBJ2-1
CDR3 DNA: TGTGCCAGCAGTTACAGGGTAGCGGGTACCTACAATGAGCAGTTCTTC
CDR3 protein: CASSYRVAGTYNEQFF

V gene: TRBV29-1
clone size: -
CDR3 length: 14
D gene: TRBD1
J gene: TRBJ1-4
CDR3 DNA: TGCAGCGTCTCGCGACAGGGAAGCGAGGAAAAACTGTTTTTT
CDR3 protein: CSVSRQGSEEKLFF

V gene: TRBV15
clone size: -
CDR3 length: 11
D gene: -
J gene: TRBJ2-1
CDR3 DNA: TGTGCCACCAGCAGGTCCGCTACGCAGTTCTTC
CDR3 protein: CATSRSATQFF

V gene: TRBV19
clone size: -
CDR3 length: 14
D gene: -
J gene: TRBJ1-1
CDR3 DNA: TGTGCCAGTAGTCTGGGACAAATGAACACTGAAGCTTTCTTT
CDR3 protein: CASSLGQMNTEAFF

V gene: TRBV5-1
clone size: -
CDR3 length: 13
D gene: -
J gene: TRBJ1-2
CDR3 DNA: TGCGCCAGCAGCTTTGACAGCCACTATGGCTACACCTTC
CDR3 protein: CASSFDSHYGYTF

V gene: TRBV30
clone size: -
CDR3 length: 15
D gene: -
J gene: TRBJ1-1
CDR3 DNA: TGTGCCTGGAGTGTATCATCCAGGGGAGATACTGAAGCTTTCTTT
CDR3 protein: CAWSVSSRGDTEAFF

V gene: TRBV7-9
clone size: -
CDR3 length: 13
D gene: -
J gene: TRBJ1-2
CDR3 DNA: TGTGCCAGCAGGGGGGACATCAGAAATGGCTACACCTTC
CDR3 protein: CASRGDIRNGYTF

V gene: TRBV6-5
clone size: -
CDR3 length: 14
D gene: -
J gene: TRBJ1-1
CDR3 DNA: TGTGCCACCAGCGACGGGCGGGTCCGGACTGAAGCTTTCTTT
CDR3 protein: CATSDGRVRTEAFF

V gene: TRBV7-2
clone size: -
CDR3 length: 16
D gene: TRBD1
J gene: TRBJ2-7
CDR3 DNA: TGTGCCAGCAGCCAAAGGGTCCGGGACAGGGGCGACGAGCAGTACTTC
CDR3 protein: CASSQRVRDRGDEQYF

V gene: TRBV5-5
clone size: once
CDR3 length: 14
D gene: -
J gene: TRBJ1-1
CDR3 DNA: TGTGCCAGCAGCTTTACAGTACCGAACACTGAAGCTTTCTTT
CDR3 protein: CASSFTVPNTEAFF

V gene: TRBV14
clone size: -
CDR3 length: 12
D gene: -
J gene: TRBJ1-1
CDR3 DNA: TGTGCCAGCAGCCCCCGGAGGACTGAAGCTTTCTTT
CDR3 protein: CASSPRRTEAFF

V gene: TRBV5-6
clone size: -
CDR3 length: 16
D gene: TRBD2
J gene: TRBJ2-3
CDR3 DNA: TGTGCCAGCAGCTTCCGCGGGACTAGCGGCACAGATACGCAGTATTTT
CDR3 protein: CASSFRGTSGTDTQYF

V gene: TRBV21-1
clone size: few
CDR3 length: 14
D gene: -
J gene: TRBJ1-3
CDR3 DNA: TGTGCCAGCAGCGCACAGGGGGATGGAAACACCATATATTTT
CDR3 protein: CASSAQGDGNTIYF

V gene: TRBV9
clone size: -
CDR3 length: 16
D gene: -
J gene: TRBJ2-2
CDR3 DNA: TGTGCCAGCAGCCCCTGGGACTCTCCGAACACCGGGGAGCTGTTTTTT
CDR3 protein: CASSPWDSPNTGELFF